Listed below are T cell receptor beta chains from one sample, sequenced in a study of early T cells in non-severe SARS-CoV-2 infection. TCRdb independently ran MiXCR on the 5' RACE reads; one entry per CDR3 protein. Of around 47,000 distinct CDR3 sequences detected, about 10% appear once; the ten largest clones hold 13%. The source material was whole blood. These receptors came from an adult who was a healthcare worker with PCR-confirmed SARS-CoV-2 infection or an uninfected control (not recorded which). The CDR3 runs from the conserved cysteine through the conserved F or W. D genes are given only for firm matches. Clone size is given for some rows only: seen once, a few or many times, or a class if the clone is expanded.

TRBV7-6	few	16	TRBJ2-1	TRBD1	TGTGCCAGCAGCATACCCGGGACAGGGGCGTACAATGAGCAGTTCTTC	CASSIPGTGAYNEQFF
TRBV27	many	14	TRBJ2-3	NA	TGTGCCAGCAGTCCCGGGAGTTCAAAAGATACGCAGTATTTT	CASSPGSSKDTQYF
TRBV20-1	NA	14	TRBJ2-1	TRBD2	TGCAGTGCCATAGCGGGAGTAACCTACAATGAGCAGTTCTTC	CSAIAGVTYNEQFF
TRBV4-1	many	20	TRBJ2-5	TRBD2	TGCGCCAGCAGCCAAGAGTTTCCCCGCCTTCTAGCGGGCGATCAAGAGACCCAGTACTTC	CASSQEFPRLLAGDQETQYF
TRBV10-3	many	15	TRBJ2-3	TRBD2	TGTGCCATCAGCCTGAGCGGGGGGGACCCAGATACGCAGTATTTT	CAISLSGGDPDTQYF
TRBV18	NA	16	TRBJ1-1	NA	TGTGCCAGCTCACCCAACTCTTGGGGTATGAACACTGAAGCTTTCTTT	CASSPNSWGMNTEAFF
TRBV6-6	many	10	TRBJ2-4	NA	TGTGCCAGCTTTAGTAACATTCAGTACTTC	CASFSNIQYF
TRBV18	few	14	TRBJ1-1	NA	TGTGCCAGCTCAAGGAGTCGGGAGAACACTGAAGCTTTCTTT	CASSRSRENTEAFF
TRBV6-2/TRBV6-3	many	14	TRBJ2-7	NA	TGTGCCAGCAGTTACACAAGCGCCCCCCACGAGCAGTACTTC	CASSYTSAPHEQYF
TRBV12-3/TRBV12-4	few	15	TRBJ1-3	NA	TGTGCCAGCAGCCCCAGGATGGGCTCTGGAAACACCATATATTTT	CASSPRMGSGNTIYF
TRBV6-5	few	15	TRBJ2-7	TRBD1	TGTGCCAGCAATGGACAGGGACTTTCCCCTTACGAGCAGTACTTC	CASNGQGLSPYEQYF
TRBV7-8	few	14	TRBJ2-7	NA	TGTGCCAGCAGCTTCGGGACGCTCGCCTACGAGCAGTACTTC	CASSFGTLAYEQYF
TRBV28	few	14	TRBJ1-4	NA	TGTGCCAGCAGTTTGCCGGGGGCGGGTGAAAAACTGTTTTTT	CASSLPGAGEKLFF
TRBV12-3/TRBV12-4	many	12	TRBJ1-2	TRBD1	TGTGCCAGCAGCACAGGGGGCCTTGGCTACACCTTC	CASSTGGLGYTF
TRBV29-1	many	14	TRBJ1-1	TRBD1	TGCAGCGTTGGGGACAGGGGACCCTACACTGAAGCTTTCTTT	CSVGDRGPYTEAFF
TRBV2	NA	15	TRBJ1-1	NA	TGTGCCAGCAGCCCCCTTGGGGGGGAGAACACTGAAGCTTTCTTT	CASSPLGGENTEAFF
TRBV7-8	few	13	TRBJ2-3	NA	TGTGCCAGCAGCGGGGGACCCACAGATACGCAGTATTTT	CASSGGPTDTQYF
TRBV2	many	14	TRBJ2-1	TRBD2	TGTGCCAGCAAGGGGACTAGCGGGGCCTATGAGCAGTTCTTC	CASKGTSGAYEQFF
TRBV29-1	few	14	TRBJ2-7	TRBD2	TGCAGCGTTCCAGGCCCGGGGGGTGGCGACGAGCAGTACTTC	CSVPGPGGGDEQYF
TRBV24-1	few	13	TRBJ1-2	TRBD1	TGTGCCACCAGTGCCCGGACAGGTTTTGGCTACACCTTC	CATSARTGFGYTF
TRBV7-2	NA	19	TRBJ2-6	TRBD2	TGTGCCAGCAGCTTGGGGATTAGCGCGGGAGATCCTGGGGCCAACGTCCTGACTTTC	CASSLGISAGDPGANVLTF
TRBV6-5	many	12	TRBJ2-5	NA	TGTGCCAGCATGACGGGGCAAGAGACCCAGTACTTC	CASMTGQETQYF
TRBV29-1	many	14	TRBJ2-7	NA	TGCAGCGTTGAATTGTCAGGGGTCCTCTACGAGCAGTACTTC	CSVELSGVLYEQYF
TRBV11-1	many	14	TRBJ1-2	NA	TGTGCCAGCAGCTTAGGAGGGGACATTGATGGCTACACCTTC	CASSLGGDIDGYTF
TRBV6-5	NA	16	TRBJ2-3	TRBD2	TGTGCCAGCAGTTACTGGGGCGGGAGATCCACAGATACGCAGTATTTT	CASSYWGGRSTDTQYF
TRBV11-2	NA	11	TRBJ1-1	NA	TGTGCCAGCAGCTTTGGAGGTGAAGCTTTCTTT	CASSFGGEAFF
TRBV6-5	few	14	TRBJ2-5	TRBD1	TGTGCCAGCAGCCCTGGACAGGTACAAGAGACCCAGTACTTC	CASSPGQVQETQYF
TRBV4-1	NA	15	TRBJ2-1	TRBD2	TGCGCCAGCAGCCAAGTTGCGGGAGGGCCGAATGAGCAGTTCTTC	CASSQVAGGPNEQFF
TRBV18	many	13	TRBJ1-3	TRBD1	TGTGCCAGCTCACCACCGCGACAGGGTGCCATATATTTT	CASSPPRQGAIYF
TRBV5-5	few	13	TRBJ1-4	NA	TGTGCCAGCAGCTACACCGGCCGTGAAAAACTGTTTTTT	CASSYTGREKLFF
TRBV27	NA	14	TRBJ1-1	NA	TGTGCCAGCAGTTTATCCAGACGGAACACTGAAGCTTTCTTT	CASSLSRRNTEAFF
TRBV28	many	15	TRBJ2-1	NA	TGTGCCAGCAGTTTCTCGGGAGTAGGTTACGATGAGCAGTTCTTC	CASSFSGVGYDEQFF
TRBV9	NA	15	TRBJ2-2	TRBD1	TGTGCCAGCAGCACGGGACAGGGAGTCCCCGGGGAGCTGTTTTTT	CASSTGQGVPGELFF
TRBV6-2/TRBV6-3	NA	14	TRBJ2-5	NA	TGTGCCAGCAGTTCGCGAGGAAACTCAGAGACCCAGTACTTC	CASSSRGNSETQYF
TRBV20-1	many	16	TRBJ2-3	NA	TGCAGTGCTAGAGAGATGGACTTTAGAGGCCCAGATACGCAGTATTTT	CSAREMDFRGPDTQYF
TRBV6-1	NA	14	TRBJ1-5	NA	TGTGCCAGCAGTGATCCGCGATTGGATCAGCCCCAGCATTTT	CASSDPRLDQPQHF
TRBV12-3/TRBV12-4	many	13	TRBJ1-1	NA	TGTGCCAGCACCCAACACGGGAGCACTGAAGCTTTCTTT	CASTQHGSTEAFF
TRBV7-8	few	15	TRBJ2-2	NA	TGTGCCAGCAGCCCGCACAGGGAATACACCGGGGAGCTGTTTTTT	CASSPHREYTGELFF
TRBV5-4	many	12	TRBJ2-3	NA	TGTGCCAGCAGCTTGGTTGGAGATACGCAGTATTTT	CASSLVGDTQYF
TRBV5-1	many	18	TRBJ2-1	TRBD2	TGCGCCAGCAGCTTGGGACTAGCGGGGGTAATCCCCTACAATGAGCAGTTCTTC	CASSLGLAGVIPYNEQFF
TRBV2	many	14	TRBJ2-6	NA	TGTGCCAGCAGTCAGAGCTCTGGGGCCAACGTCCTGACTTTC	CASSQSSGANVLTF
TRBV11-2	NA	15	TRBJ2-1	TRBD2	TGTGCCAGCAGCTTAGTCCTAGCGGGATCCTCGGAGAAGTTCTTC	CASSLVLAGSSEKFF
TRBV7-2	few	11	TRBJ1-2	NA	TGTGCCACCCGGAGGGAGGTCGGCTACACCTTC	CATRREVGYTF
TRBV7-2	NA	17	TRBJ2-1	TRBD2	TGTGCCAGCAGCCCTGGCTCACTAGCGGACGTTAACAATGAGCAGTTCTTC	CASSPGSLADVNNEQFF
TRBV6-1	NA	16	TRBJ1-2	NA	TGTGCCAGCAGTGAAGCGCTTCACTGGACAGCTTATGGCTACACCTTC	CASSEALHWTAYGYTF
TRBV3-1	NA	14	TRBJ1-5	NA	TGTGCCAGCAGCCAGGGTCAGGGCAATCAGCCCCAGCATTTT	CASSQGQGNQPQHF
TRBV7-2	many	15	TRBJ1-6	TRBD1	TGTGCCAGCAGCTTAGCGCCGACAGGGTATTCACCCCTCCACTTT	CASSLAPTGYSPLHF
TRBV5-1	NA	15	TRBJ2-1	NA	TGCGCCAGCGGGGGGTCAGGGGCCACCCTCCATGAGCAGTTCTTC	CASGGSGATLHEQFF
TRBV20-1	few	8	TRBJ2-3	NA	TGCAGTCCAGATACGCAGTATTTT	CSPDTQYF
TRBV21-1	many	18	TRBJ2-5	NA	TGTGCCAGCAGCATTGCTTTGAGGACCTCCCCAGTCCAAGAGACCCAGTACTTC	CASSIALRTSPVQETQYF
TRBV5-1	few	18	TRBJ1-5	NA	TGCGCCAGCAGTTGGGGGGACCGGGACTTCGATAGCAATCAGCCCCAGCATTTT	CASSWGDRDFDSNQPQHF
TRBV5-1	many	15	TRBJ2-6	NA	TGCGCCAGCAGCGGGAGGACCTCTGGGGCCAACGTCCTGACTTTC	CASSGRTSGANVLTF
TRBV6-1	few	16	TRBJ2-1	NA	TGTGCCAGCAGTCTTACATTGACCGGGACGCACAATGAGCAGTTCTTC	CASSLTLTGTHNEQFF
TRBV7-8	few	17	TRBJ2-7	TRBD2	TGTGCCAGCAGCTTAGGGAGACTAGCGGGGGGCCCCTACGAGCAGTACTTC	CASSLGRLAGGPYEQYF
TRBV7-9	few	15	TRBJ1-2	NA	TGTGCCAGCAGCTTTGAAGGGGTGGCTAACTATGGCTACACCTTC	CASSFEGVANYGYTF